Each of the 4 T cell receptor beta chains below was sequenced from the same sample in a study of T cells in Graves' hyperthyroidism and ophthalmopathy. What was amplified from RNA transcripts were TCR beta CDR3 regions. The HTBI set primed first-round TCR CDR3 RT-PCR. In TCRdb, the multiplex PCR reads were re-called with MiXCR into one record per CDR3 protein. This table holds around 800,000 distinct CDR3 sequences, 38% found once. Source material: blood. These receptors originate from a man aged 18 to 30 with Graves' hyperthyroidism.

The sample holds a few counts of this clonotype. The V and J genes are TRBV5-4 and TRBJ1-1; D gene unclear. V was shortened by 6 bases and J by 6 bases, with 12 bases between the two germline ends. The germline gives CDR1 SGHNT, CDR2 YYREEE (reference sequence). The CDR3 runs to 12 residues. CDR3 loop: CASTISGAEAFF. In DNA form, the CDR3 reads TGTGCCAGCACCATATCCGGGGCTGAAGCTTTCTTT.

This clonotype has ten or more counts. The genes are TRBV6-5 and TRBJ1-5; 9 nucleotides line up with TRBD1. Trimming took 6 bases from V and 2 from J; bases not matched to a gene: 5. CDR3 size: 15 residues. Per the germline V gene, CDR1 is MNHEY and CDR2 is SVGAGI. CDR3 region: CASSRTGEGNQPQHF. CDR3 in DNA: TGTGCCAGCAGCCGGACAGGGGAAGGCAATCAGCCCCAGCATTTT.

This sequence joins TRBV25-1 and TRBJ1-1; the D gene is possibly TRBD1 (5 bases). This CDR3 contains 12 residues. CDR1 is MGHDK, CDR2 SYGVNS, per germline. V shed 6 bases and J shed 8 bases, with 13 bases lying between them. The CDR3 is CASSQRGREAFF. The CDR3 DNA is TGTGCCAGCAGCCAAAGGGGAAGGGAAGCTTTCTTT.

The chain carries TRBV20-1 and TRBJ1-5; possibly TRBD1 for D (5 bases). Deletions cut 6 bases from V and 2 bases from J, with 17 bases between. Germline V lookup: CDR1 DFQATT, CDR2 SNEGSKA (reference sequence). CDR3 length: 15 residues. CDR3 nucleotide sequence: TGCAGTGCAACCAACCCCCAGGGAGGCAATCAGCCCCAGCATTTT. As protein: CSATNPQGGNQPQHF.